This TCR beta chain is from a study of beta chain features in type 1 diabetes. Broader study findings: Shorter TCRB CDR3s, moderately but significantly so, were found in Type 1 diabetes patients in all four CD4+ subsets. PCR, the amplification step, might favor shorter templates, equally in patients and controls. Cells carrying high TCR expression could end up over-represented when cDNA is sequenced.

Sorted CD4+ subsets: naive, central memory, regulatory, stem cell-like memory (CD45RO/CCR7/CD25/CD127/CD95/CD27 panel). The sample holds a few counts of this clone. Its antigen remains unidentified. Sequencing targeted expressed TCRB transcripts, as all isolated RNA had been reverse transcribed. About 3.4 million reads per sample on average were obtained from naive, central memory and regulatory T cell samples. Clones were sequenced by immunoSEQ multiplex PCR, and TCRdb holds only the in-frame ones, with some missing. The sample lists around 340,000 clones; around 9% were seen once. The length of the CDR3 is 15 residues. The V gene end was trimmed by 1 base and the J gene end by 7 bases; junction bases not matched to a gene: 6. Germline V gene sequence: CDR1 SGHTA, CDR2 FQGNSA.

Sequenced: central memory CD4+ T cells from blood. The sequence came from a man aged 30 to 39 with type 1 diabetes. V is TRBV7-2 and J is TRBJ2-1; 8 bases are shared with TRBD2. The CDR3 nucleotides read TGTGCCAGCAGCTTAGAAGCGGGGGTAGAGAATGAGCAGTTCTTC. Amino acids: CASSLEAGVENEQFF. Full variable domain (remainder filled in from reference TRBV7-2 and TRBJ2-1): GAGVSQSPSNKVTEKGKDVELRCDPISGHTALYWYRQSLGQGLEFLIYFQGNSAPDKSGLPSDRFSAERTGGSVSTLTIQRTQQEDSAVYLCASSLEAGVENEQFFGPGTRLTVL.